This T cell receptor beta chain comes out of a study of blood T cell repertoires in COVID-19. Across the whole study: The United States, Italy and Spain were the sources of the acute and convalescent COVID-19 samples. T cells, B-cell-depleted T cells, or PBMCs supplied cDNA or gDNA.

Looked up from germline, CDR1 is SGHTA and CDR2 is FQGNSA. This CDR3 is 15 amino acids long. The trim removed 0 bases at V and 9 bases at J, leaving 5 bases unmatched. In the original analysis: Cell counts per sample came from amplifying reference gene primers. Clones were read by immunoSEQ multiplex PCR, and TCRdb kept only the in-frame ones, dropping some. That table gives V, J and clone size, and the DNA gave D and trimming. The sample contains roughly 35,000 clones, 81% of which appear only once. This sequence was found in an elderly man with active or convalescent COVID-19. Sequenced input: peripheral blood. This chain uses TRBV7-2 with TRBJ2-1, with 10 nucleotides matching TRBD1. Here the CDR3 reads CASSLAATGGGEQFF. The CDR3 region has the DNA TGTGCCAGCAGCTTAGCGGCGACAGGGGGCGGTGAGCAGTTCTTC. Looking up the rest from reference TRBV7-2 and TRBJ2-1 gives the full variable domain: GAGVSQSPSNKVTEKGKDVELRCDPISGHTALYWYRQSLGQGLEFLIYFQGNSAPDKSGLPSDRFSAERTGGSVSTLTIQRTQQEDSAVYLCASSLAATGGGEQFFGPGTRLTVL.